The subject of this entry is one T cell receptor (beta chain). Its antigen is not identified. Time point in this sample: after preoperative PTX-NDP chemotherapy. Before surgery, patients were given preoperative paclitaxel-nedaplatin chemotherapy. TCRdb called the PCR reads again in MiXCR, with one record for every CDR3 protein. The data contain about 18,000 distinct CDR3 sequences, more than 45% of them singletons. The data were taken from a study of esophageal squamous cell carcinoma under preoperative chemotherapy. Findings and caveats of the study: Clonal contraction, more than amplification, hit abundant clones after paclitaxel-nedaplatin.

Germline CDR1 reads SGHTA; CDR2 reads FQGNSA. Deletions cut 1 base from V and 6 bases from J, with 10 bases between. This CDR3 has 14 amino acids. J is TRBJ2-4 and V is TRBV7-2, with D unclear. The origin of this receptor is a human donor with esophageal squamous cell carcinoma. The donor label of this sample is uncertain. Sampling was performed from a patient given preoperative chemotherapy. CDR3 protein: CASSLEAVVNIQYF. The CDR3 nucleotides read TGTGCCAGCAGCTTAGAGGCTGTCGTAAACATTCAGTACTTC.